This T cell receptor (beta chain) originates from a study of blood T cell repertoires in COVID-19. Looking at the study overall: Sites across the United States, Italy and Spain contributed samples from acute and convalescent COVID-19. PBMCs, B-cell-depleted T cells, or T cells were the source of the cDNA or gDNA that made up the material.

CDR3 size: 11 residues. Trimming removed 6 bases at V and 3 bases at J, with 5 bases between. Seattle's enrolled individuals joined amid active infection and were then monitored longitudinally. The authors' processing: Estimation of nucleated cell counts was performed using reference gene primer amplification. Sequenced by immunoSEQ multiplex PCR; TCRdb stores in-frame clones only, minus some. The V and J calls and clone size are taken from that table; D and trimming were inferred from the DNA. The top ten clones hold approximately 7.6% of a sample with about 150,000 clones, about 82% of them seen once.

Source material: peripheral blood. The sequence was obtained from a woman of 80 years or more with COVID-19, enrolled during active disease. The gene calls are TRBV12-3 or TRBV12-4 and TRBJ1-2, with D unclear. The CDR3 sequence is CASRRDYGYTF. CDR3 DNA sequence: TGTGCCAGCAGACGAGACTATGGCTACACCTTC.